This passage covers 27 T cell receptor beta chains from one sample sequenced in a study of control samples from healthy donors and cancer patients. Only in-frame clones appear in the TCRdb table, and some are missing; sequencing was by immunoSEQ multiplex PCR. The table lists 60,000 to 75,000 clones, over 75% of them singletons. The sample taken for sequencing was PBMCs. The receptor source for this set is a woman between 50 and 59 years old with head and neck cancer.

V is TRBV29-1 and J is TRBJ1-2; 9 nucleotides align to TRBD1. With 7 bases clipped from V and 4 bases from J, the junction kept 10 bases outside the gene matches. The CDR3 contains 14 residues. The germline V gene encodes CDR1 SQVTM and CDR2 ANQGSEA. The CDR3 region has the DNA TGCAGCGCCGAGGGGACAGGGAGGGGCTATGGCTACACCTTC. Its translation is CSAEGTGRGYGYTF.

This chain links TRBV12-3 or TRBV12-4 with TRBJ2-5, with D tentatively TRBD2 (7 bases). This CDR3 is 13 amino acids long. The V end lost 7 bases, the J end lost 5 bases, and 14 bases lay between the germline ends. CDR3 protein: CASTRGGRETQYF. In DNA form, the CDR3 reads TGTGCCAGCACCCGCGGGGGCCGGGAGACCCAGTACTTC.

The chain couples TRBV7-3 to TRBJ1-1; D not resolved. Deletions cut 1 base from V and 0 bases from J, with 3 bases between. CDR1 and CDR2 from the germline V gene are SGHTA and FQGTGA. CDR3 length: 13 residues. For the CDR3, the DNA is TGTGCCAGCAGCTTAATGCTGAACACTGAAGCTTTCTTT. Amino acids: CASSLMLNTEAFF.

The chain combines TRBV4-3 with TRBJ1-1; D gene ambiguous. Per germline, CDR1 LGHNA and CDR2 YSLEER. V lost 0 bases to trimming and J lost 4 bases, with 12 bases between them. CDR3 length equals 15 residues. CDR3 sequence: CASSQEPRGITEAFF. In nucleotides, the CDR3 is TGCGCCAGCAGCCAAGAGCCGCGTGGTATCACTGAAGCTTTCTTT.

This chain links TRBV7-9 with TRBJ2-3, with 7 bases that match TRBD1. CDR1 and CDR2 from the germline V gene are SEHNR and FQNEAQ (reference sequence). The CDR3 consists of 12 residues. V lost 6 bases to trimming and J lost 6 bases; unmatched junction nucleotides: 3. The CDR3 DNA follows: TGTGCCAGCAGAACAGGGGCGGATACGCAGTATTTT. Translating gives CASRTGADTQYF. Full variable domain (outside the CDR3, taken from reference TRBV7-9 and TRBJ2-3): DTGVSQNPRHKITKRGQNVTFRCDPISEHNRLYWYRQTLGQGPEFLTYFQNEAQLEKSRLLSDRFSAERPKGSFSTLEIQRTEQGDSAMYLCASRTGADTQYFGPGTRLTVL.

The rearrangement uses TRBV28 and TRBJ2-1; TRBD1 agrees at 9 bases. Germline V gene lookup returns CDR1 MDHEN and CDR2 SYDVKM. The CDR3 totals 13 residues. With 4 bases clipped from V and 9 bases from J, the junction kept 4 bases outside the gene matches. CDR3 amino acids: CASSSSTGGEQFF. CDR3 in DNA: TGTGCCAGCAGTTCCTCGACAGGGGGTGAGCAGTTCTTC.

This clone was observed a few times. The chain joins TRBV2 to TRBJ2-1, with D perhaps TRBD1 (5 bases). From germline, CDR1 is SNHLY and CDR2 FYNNEI. Between the trimmed V and J ends, which lost 0 bases and 9 bases, there was a span of 12 bases. CDR3 length: 14 residues. The CDR3 coding sequence is TGTGCCAGCAGTGAAGCTCAGGGTTGGGCTGAGCAGTTCTTC. Its translation is CASSEAQGWAEQFF.

This chain links TRBV24-1 with TRBJ1-1, with 8 positions matching TRBD1. V was pared by 4 bases and J by 10 bases, with 7 bases of the junction left unmatched. Germline V CDR1 and CDR2: KGHDR, SFDVKD. This CDR3 is 13 amino acids long. DNA of the CDR3: TGTGCCACCAGTGACGGGGGACAGGTCAGAGCTTTCTTT. Translated, it gives CATSDGGQVRAFF.

A few counts support this clone. The gene calls are TRBV4-2 and TRBJ2-3, with D perhaps TRBD2 (6 bases). Germline assignment: CDR1 LGHNA and CDR2 YNFKEQ. With 0 bases removed from V and 3 bases from J, the gap between germline ends came to 7 bases. CDR3 size: 14 residues. For the CDR3, the DNA is TGTGCCAGCAGCCAAGAGCGGGGTACAGATACGCAGTATTTT. Its translation: CASSQERGTDTQYF.

The rearrangement links TRBV6-5 to TRBJ1-2, with 7 bases identical to TRBD1. The germline gives CDR1 MNHEY, CDR2 SVGAGI. The CDR3 is 15 residues long. V lost 10 bases, J lost 6 bases, and 17 bases stayed unmatched. In DNA form, the CDR3 reads TGTGCCATGCGTCAGAAGGGACAGTCCGTTCATGGCTACACCTTC. Residues: CAMRQKGQSVHGYTF.

The rearrangement joins TRBV18 to TRBJ1-2, with no clear D. Deletions cut 3 bases from V and 9 bases from J, with 14 bases between. Germline V CDR1 and CDR2: KGHSH, LQKENI. The CDR3 totals 13 residues. This CDR3 reads CASSPRTVHRYTF. The CDR3 DNA reads TGTGCCAGCTCACCCAGGACGGTTCATCGCTACACCTTC.

The DNA of the CDR3 is TGTGCGATCGCCGGAGGGAGCTATGGCTACACCTTC. This sequence encodes CAIAGGSYGYTF. The genes are TRBV28 and TRBJ1-2; D gene unclear. There are 12 residues in the CDR3. From germline, CDR1 is MDHEN and CDR2 SYDVKM.

The chain employs TRBV19 and TRBJ1-2; 9 bases are a match to TRBD1. After removal of 5 bases from V and 4 bases from J, the junction contained 14 bases not matched to a gene. The CDR3 has 17 residues. CDR1 and CDR2 (germline): LNHDA, SQIVND (reference sequence). The CDR3 coding sequence is TGTGCCAGTAGTCCGCTCCCGGGACAGGGATCAGGCTATGGCTACACCTTC. It encodes CASSPLPGQGSGYGYTF.

This clone was detected only once. V and J are TRBV5-1 and TRBJ1-2; D is possibly TRBD1 (5 bases). V was pared by 1 base and J by 8 bases, with 12 bases between. The CDR3 covers 13 residues. The germline CDR1 and CDR2 sequences are SGHRS and YFSETQ. Here the CDR3 DNA reads TGCGCCAGCAGCTTGATAGGGGAGAGGGGCTACACCTTC. Translation: CASSLIGERGYTF.

The chain combines TRBV7-9 with TRBJ2-1; 8 bases are a match to TRBD2. V shed 8 bases and J 4 bases; nucleotides not matched to a gene: 7. Germline V gives CDR1 SEHNR, CDR2 FQNEAQ (reference sequence). The CDR3 sequence is 14 residues long. The CDR3 nucleotides are TGTGCCAGCGTCAGGAGCGGGGGATACAATGAGCAGTTCTTC. Translated: CASVRSGGYNEQFF.

The CDR3 bases are TGTGCCAGCAGTGAGTCCGGGAGCGAGACCCAGTACTTC. This gives the protein CASSESGSETQYF. V gene TRBV6-1 combines with J gene TRBJ2-5; perhaps TRBD2 as D (6 bases). Between the trimmed V and J ends, which lost 3 bases and 5 bases, there was a span of 10 bases. The CDR3 totals 13 residues. Germline-derived CDR1 and CDR2 are MNHNS and SASEGT.

The rearrangement uses TRBV5-1 and TRBJ2-7; TRBD1 or TRBD2 may be the D gene (7 bases each). Trimming pared 5 bases from V and 4 bases from J, leaving 16 bases between. The CDR3 sequence is 14 residues long. Germline V lookup: CDR1 SGHRS, CDR2 YFSETQ. DNA for the CDR3: TGCGCCAGCAGACTGACAGGGAGGGTGTACGAGCAGTACTTC. Protein product: CASRLTGRVYEQYF.

This clone showed up just once. The chain has TRBV30 and TRBJ2-1; 7 nucleotides line up with TRBD2. The J segment lost 7 bases and the V segment lost 6 bases, leaving 9 bases of the junction unmatched. There are 13 residues in the CDR3. Germline V lookup: CDR1 GTSNPN, CDR2 SVGIG (reference sequence). The chain's CDR3 is CACVREGRNEQFF. For the CDR3, the DNA is TGTGCCTGCGTGAGGGAGGGCCGAAATGAGCAGTTCTTC.

This chain uses TRBV12-3 or TRBV12-4 with TRBJ1-2, with 7 bases matching TRBD1. V dropped 4 bases and J dropped 1; count of bases not matched to a gene: 0. The CDR3 loop spans 13 amino acids. The CDR3 reads CASSWDSNYGYTF. CDR3 nucleotide sequence: TGTGCCAGCAGTTGGGACAGTAACTATGGCTACACCTTC.

The chain uses TRBV12-3 or TRBV12-4 and TRBJ1-2; TRBD1 might be the D (6 bases). V gave up 2 bases and J gave up 4 bases, with 8 bases separating them. The CDR3 covers 13 residues. DNA for the CDR3: TGTGCCAGCAGTTTACAGGGGAGCTATGGCTACACCTTC. It is translated as CASSLQGSYGYTF.

The chain couples TRBV28 to TRBJ2-2; 14 nucleotides match TRBD2. Germline values: CDR1 MDHEN, CDR2 SYDVKM. The trim removed 4 bases at V and 5 bases at J, leaving 9 bases unmatched. CDR3 size: 18 residues. The CDR3 nucleotides read TGTGCCAGCAGTTCGTTCTCGACTAGCGGGGGGGCGACCGGGGAGCTGTTTTTT. Protein: CASSSFSTSGGATGELFF.

The rearrangement links TRBV7-9 to TRBJ1-5, with D possibly TRBD1 on 5 matching bases. V dropped 1 base and J dropped 2 bases, with 6 bases sitting between them. Germline V gives CDR1 SEHNR, CDR2 FQNEAQ (reference sequence). The CDR3 sequence is 14 residues long. CDR3 nucleotides: TGTGCCAGCAGCTTAGTAGGGGGCAATCAGCCCCAGCATTTT. Its protein is CASSLVGGNQPQHF.

The V and J genes are TRBV30 and TRBJ1-2; 7 bases match TRBD1. Germline assignment: CDR1 GTSNPN and CDR2 SVGIG (reference sequence). This CDR3 contains 13 residues. After removal of 5 bases from V and 5 bases from J, the junction contained 8 bases not matched to a gene. CDR3 amino acids: CAWRRDRPYGYTF. In DNA, the CDR3 is TGTGCCTGGCGCCGGGACAGACCTTATGGCTACACCTTC.

The CDR3: CASSVSDRGGYTF. CDR3 bases: TGTGCCAGCAGCGTATCGGACAGGGGTGGCTACACCTTC. V is TRBV9 and J is TRBJ1-2; 9 bases agree with TRBD1. The CDR3 runs to 13 residues. Trimming cost V 1 base and J 7 bases; bases outside gene matches: 2. CDR1 and CDR2 (germline): SGDLS, YYNGEE.

This sequence joins TRBV19 and TRBJ2-5; D gene ambiguous. The CDR3 consists of 13 residues. V lost 6 bases to trimming and J lost 1 base, with 9 bases between them. From germline, CDR1 is LNHDA and CDR2 SQIVND (reference sequence). CDR3 in DNA: TGTGCCAGTAGCCCGGCCCTCCAAGAGACCCAGTACTTC. Translating gives CASSPALQETQYF.

V usage is TRBV30 and J usage is TRBJ2-1; 8 bases map to TRBD1. V lost 2 bases and J lost 4; bases outside the gene matches: 4. This CDR3 spans 14 amino acids. The germline V gene encodes CDR1 GTSNPN and CDR2 SVGIG (reference sequence). The DNA for the CDR3 is TGTGCCTGGAGTCAGGGGGCGGGTTACAATGAGCAGTTCTTC. Translating it yields CAWSQGAGYNEQFF.

J is TRBJ1-3 and V is TRBV11-2; no clear D. Germline loops: CDR1 SGHAT, CDR2 FQNNGV. CDR3 length: 15 amino acids. The V end was cut by 4 bases, the J end by 4 bases, with 14 bases between. The CDR3: CASSSQTDWGNTIYF. In nucleotides, the CDR3 is TGTGCCAGCAGCTCCCAGACCGATTGGGGAAACACCATATATTTT.